These T cell receptor beta chains were read from a single sample in a study of shared clonotypes between healthy human individuals. Only in-frame clones appear in the TCRdb table, and some are missing; sequencing was by immunoSEQ multiplex PCR. The repertoire consists of some 490,000 clones, with 81% occurring once and the leading ten covering 12%. The sequenced sample consisted of PBMCs. These receptors came from a woman between 35 and 50 years old in good health. Some clones in this sample may be carry-over from other donors' samples. Each CDR3 is given without its conserved first and last residue.

J: TRBJ2-1
V: TRBV5-1
CDR3: ASRPDGYNEQF

J: TRBJ1-2
V: TRBV19
CDR3: ASSSRRGRDYGYT

J: TRBJ2-7
V: TRBV7-2
CDR3: ASSLVPSYEQY

J: TRBJ2-2
V: TRBV28
CDR3: ASSLASGANTGELF

J: TRBJ2-2
V: TRBV9
CDR3: ASSKRLGQNTGELF

J: TRBJ2-7
V: TRBV27
CDR3: ASSPRTGGGYEQY

J: TRBJ2-7
V: TRBV5-8
CDR3: ASSPGTGTYEQY

J: TRBJ2-5
V: TRBV2
CDR3: ASLKALALWETQY

J: TRBJ2-1
V: TRBV7-2
CDR3: ASSQSRALNEQF

J: TRBJ2-1
V: TRBV11-1
CDR3: ASSLGPPSLHNEQF

J: TRBJ2-7
V: TRBV15
CDR3: ATSRDRRYEQY

J: TRBJ2-5
V: TRBV5-8
CDR3: ASSALRDRGEETQY

J: TRBJ2-2
V: TRBV5-1
CDR3: ASSRGETGELF

J: TRBJ1-5
V: TRBV6-5
CDR3: ASSYSSGVNQPQH

J: TRBJ1-1
V: TRBV7-8
CDR3: ASSLGRQGLSAEAF

J: TRBJ2-1
V: TRBV19
CDR3: ASTPRGSHNEQF

J: TRBJ2-2
V: TRBV21-1
CDR3: ASSLQIWTGDTGELF

J: TRBJ2-1
V: TRBV4-3
CDR3: ASSQGGLGAKQF

J: TRBJ1-5
V: TRBV6-5
CDR3: ASSYSPGQPQH

J: TRBJ2-7
V: TRBV4-2
CDR3: ASSHRRGLGQY

J: TRBJ1-2
V: TRBV6-5
CDR3: ATSTGQNYGYT

J: TRBJ2-7
V: TRBV30
CDR3: AWSPQGYYYEQY

J: TRBJ2-2
V: TRBV7-2
CDR3: ASSTRTSGRAPGELF

J: TRBJ2-2
V: TRBV19
CDR3: ASSEGQTSGGELF

J: TRBJ2-5
V: TRBV9
CDR3: ASSVSGGETQY

J: TRBJ2-3
V: TRBV7-3
CDR3: ASSSNRGPPTDTQY

J: TRBJ2-5
V: TRBV7-7
CDR3: ASSFSRQETQY

J: TRBJ2-1
V: TRBV5-4
CDR3: ASSLDGGIGSYNEQF

J: TRBJ1-5
V: TRBV4-1
CDR3: ASSQDGRSNQPQH

J: TRBJ1-4
V: TRBV15
CDR3: ATSRGVVEKLF

J: TRBJ2-5
V: TRBV25-1
CDR3: ASSVAQYQETQY

J: TRBJ2-2
V: TRBV18
CDR3: ASSPLVQTGELF

J: TRBJ1-1
V: TRBV30
CDR3: AWDPGRDTEAF

J: TRBJ2-7
V: TRBV27
CDR3: ASSLWDRTYEQY

J: TRBJ2-2
V: TRBV15
CDR3: ATSRGWQNTGELF

J: TRBJ2-7
V: TRBV2
CDR3: ASSRLESNEQY

J: TRBJ2-1
V: TRBV7-9
CDR3: ASSLGGGNMKEQF

J: TRBJ2-2
V: TRBV7-6
CDR3: ASSLLDLGTGELF

J: TRBJ1-2
V: TRBV5-5
CDR3: ASTAQGSWGYT

J: TRBJ1-1
V: TRBV11-3
CDR3: ASSLTGSRTEAF

J: TRBJ1-5
V: TRBV19
CDR3: ASKTGQGVVQPQH

J: TRBJ2-3
V: TRBV5-1
CDR3: ASSLAGPGGVPDTQY

J: TRBJ2-7
V: TRBV5-6
CDR3: ASSLRGSYEQY

J: TRBJ2-1
V: TRBV25-1
CDR3: ASSGSGNDNEQF

J: TRBJ1-2
V: TRBV2
CDR3: ASRVTGYYGYT

J: TRBJ1-3
V: TRBV2
CDR3: ASRGQGPGNTIY

J: TRBJ1-2
V: TRBV5-1
CDR3: ASSLYGDGYT

J: TRBJ2-5
V: TRBV18
CDR3: ASSPGSQETQY

J: TRBJ2-1
V: TRBV29-1
CDR3: SVEGLVFVGNEQF

J: TRBJ1-4
V: TRBV11-2
CDR3: ASSNVRRLGEKLF

J: TRBJ2-7
V: TRBV28
CDR3: ASTSSGTGPPVRGEQY

J: TRBJ2-2
V: TRBV28
CDR3: ASNRAGGKNTGELF

J: TRBJ2-7
V: TRBV27
CDR3: ASLPLEQY

J: TRBJ2-4
V: TRBV2
CDR3: ASSESGTSIQY

J: TRBJ2-2
V: TRBV25-1
CDR3: ASSWSLSGELF

J: TRBJ2-5
V: TRBV27
CDR3: ASSTSFGGTAQETQY

J: TRBJ2-1
V: TRBV29-1
CDR3: SGRGLGFYNEQF

J: TRBJ2-5
V: TRBV5-4
CDR3: ASSFRLAETQY

J: TRBJ1-1
V: TRBV6-5
CDR3: ASSYPRTGEAF